This entry describes one T cell receptor beta chain. The data derive from a study of blood T cell repertoires in COVID-19. This CDR3 contains 16 residues. Trimming cost V 0 bases and J 1 base; bases outside gene matches: 4. Germline CDR1 and CDR2: SGDLS and YYNGEE. In the study's own analysis: Estimated nucleated cell counts came from reference gene primer amplification. The method was immunoSEQ multiplex PCR; TCRdb's version includes in-frame clones alone and lacks a portion of them. Clonal size and the V and J genes are those of that table, whereas D and trimming came from the DNA. The table shows tens of thousands of clones, with more than 75% occurring only once.

The sequenced sample was peripheral blood. The origin of this receptor is a human donor with active COVID-19. The donor label of this sample is uncertain. The chain couples TRBV9 to TRBJ1-3, with 7 bases lining up with TRBD1. In nucleotides, the CDR3 is TGTGCCAGCAGCGTAGTGCCAGGGGGTTCTGGAAACACCATATATTTT. Its translation: CASSVVPGGSGNTIYF.